Presented here are 23 T cell receptor beta chains from one specimen sequenced in a study of blood T cell repertoires in COVID-19 (dated by TCRdb to 2020 to 2022). Receptor libraries were prepared by the immunoSEQ multiplex PCR assay. TCRdb provides this immuneACCESS table in a form limited to in-frame rearrangements. Some clones are lacking; in checked studies, under half of them reflect an unresolved V gene, and why the rest are absent is not known. Present in this sample are about 170,000 clones, 79% of which were seen just once. Around 17% of the sample rests with the top ten. Specimen: PBMCs or T cells enriched from blood (not recorded which). The receptors originated from a woman in her 70s in a cohort exposed to, infected with or recovered from COVID-19 (not recorded which).

The CDR3 spells CASTPGSAGKETQYF. Written as DNA, the CDR3 is TGTGCCAGCACCCCCGGCTCGGCAGGCAAAGAGACCCAGTACTTC. This chain joins TRBV28 and TRBJ2-5, with D unclear. Trimming stripped 7 bases from V and 3 bases from J, with 18 bases between. Germline V gene data show CDR1 as MDHEN and CDR2 as SYDVKM. The CDR3 contains 15 residues.

V usage is TRBV6-6 and J usage is TRBJ1-4; 8 nucleotides match TRBD1. With 10 bases clipped from V and 7 bases from J, the junction kept 11 bases outside the gene matches. The CDR3 is 14 residues long. CDR1 is MNHNY and CDR2 is SVGAGI in the germline V gene (reference sequence). CDR3 sequence: CATRRTGQIEKLFF. For the CDR3, the DNA is TGTGCCACTCGGCGGACAGGGCAGATTGAAAAACTGTTTTTT.

This rearrangement joins TRBV19 to TRBJ1-5, with 9 nucleotides matching TRBD1. The CDR3 consists of 16 residues. V was clipped by 3 bases and J by 4 bases; unmatched bases: 7. Germline CDR1 reads LNHDA; CDR2 reads SQIVND (reference sequence). Here the CDR3 reads CASSIYGGQGNQPQHF. The CDR3 bases are TGTGCCAGTAGTATCTATGGGGGACAGGGAAATCAGCCCCAGCATTTT.

V and J are TRBV7-2 and TRBJ1-2; 9 positions agree with TRBD1. The V and J ends lost 1 base and 8 bases, in that order; junction bases with no gene match: 8. This CDR3 has 15 amino acids. CDR1 is SGHTA, CDR2 FQGNSA, per germline. The CDR3 sequence is CASSLVVGTGYGYTF. In nucleotides, the CDR3 is TGTGCCAGCAGCTTAGTTGTGGGGACAGGGTACGGCTACACCTTC.

This sequence joins TRBV20-1 and TRBJ1-1; D gene ambiguous. The germline V and J ends were trimmed by 6 bases and 1 base, with 6 bases remaining between them. Per germline, CDR1 DFQATT and CDR2 SNEGSKA (reference sequence). The CDR3 totals 11 residues. The CDR3 region has the DNA TGCAGTGCCCCAGAGAACACTGAAGCTTTCTTT. Residues: CSAPENTEAFF.

V usage is TRBV7-3 and J usage is TRBJ2-5; 7 nucleotides line up with TRBD1. Germline CDR1 is SGHTA and CDR2 is FQGTGA. V lost 5 bases, J lost 7 bases, and 13 bases stayed unmatched. The CDR3 contains 15 residues. The CDR3 is CASSVPGQSVGTQYF. The CDR3 DNA reads as TGTGCCAGCAGCGTACCGGGACAGTCGGTGGGGACCCAGTACTTC.

The chain has TRBV18 and TRBJ2-4; D remains ambiguous. Trimming took 0 bases from V and 0 from J, leaving 3 bases between them. Germline CDR1 is KGHSH and CDR2 is LQKENI. The CDR3 runs to 14 residues. The CDR3 DNA reads as TGTGCCAGCTCACCACCCCTAGCCAAAAACATTCAGTACTTC. Translating it yields CASSPPLAKNIQYF.

This chain joins TRBV4-2 and TRBJ2-3; TRBD2 aligns across 9 bases. Germline V gives CDR1 LGHNA, CDR2 YNFKEQ. There are 16 residues in the CDR3. V shed 3 bases and J 2 bases; nucleotides not matched to a gene: 6. In DNA, the CDR3 is TGTGCCAGCAGCCAGTCCTCTAGCGGGGACACAGATACGCAGTATTTT. Translating it yields CASSQSSSGDTDTQYF.

The V gene is TRBV19, the J gene TRBJ1-2; D is possibly TRBD1 (6 bases). Looked up from germline, CDR1 is LNHDA and CDR2 is SQIVND (reference sequence). This CDR3 is 18 amino acids long. V was shortened by 6 bases and J by 0 bases, with 23 bases between the two germline ends. This CDR3 reads CASRNRESSPKANYGYTF. The CDR3 coding sequence is TGTGCCAGTAGAAACAGGGAGAGTTCACCGAAGGCTAACTATGGCTACACCTTC.

This clone was recorded only once. The rearrangement joins TRBV9 to TRBJ2-7, with 10 bases aligning to TRBD2. The germline V gene has CDR1 SGDLS and CDR2 YYNGEE. This CDR3 is 14 amino acids long. With V trimmed by 0 bases and J by 5 bases, 2 bases remained unmatched. The CDR3 sequence: CASSVASGSDEQYF. In DNA form, the CDR3 reads TGTGCCAGCAGCGTAGCTAGCGGGAGCGACGAGCAGTACTTC.

This rearrangement joins TRBV7-2 to TRBJ1-1, with D possibly TRBD1 on 6 matching bases. CDR3 size: 15 residues. The V and J ends lost 5 bases and 0 bases respectively, with 13 bases between them. CDR1 is SGHTA and CDR2 is FQGNSA in the germline V gene. The CDR3 DNA sequence: TGTGCCAGCAGCCCCCGACAGGAAATGAACACTGAAGCTTTCTTT. Translated: CASSPRQEMNTEAFF.

V is TRBV20-1 and J is TRBJ1-2; no definite D call. V dropped 3 bases and J dropped 4 bases, with 9 bases sitting between them. The CDR3 has 12 amino acids. Germline V gene data show CDR1 as DFQATT and CDR2 as SNEGSKA (reference sequence). The CDR3 DNA reads as TGCAGTGCTAGTCGAGGGTCCTATGGCTACACCTTC. Amino acids: CSASRGSYGYTF.

This chain links TRBV28 with TRBJ2-7; D is unresolved. V was cut by 5 bases and J by 4 bases, with 15 bases left in between. The CDR3 is 14 amino acids. Germline loops: CDR1 MDHEN, CDR2 SYDVKM. The CDR3, as DNA: TGTGCCAGCAGTGGAATGGTGGCGGCTTACGAGCAGTACTTC. Translating gives CASSGMVAAYEQYF.

This clone was seen once. The chain links TRBV7-3 to TRBJ2-2; 7 bases are a match to TRBD2. The CDR3 has 17 amino acids. The trim removed 4 bases at V and 0 bases at J, leaving 8 bases unmatched. Germline V gives CDR1 SGHTA, CDR2 FQGTGA. The CDR3 region is CASSSIGGGANTGELFF. DNA for the CDR3: TGTGCCAGCAGCTCAATTGGGGGAGGGGCGAACACCGGGGAGCTGTTTTTT.

This rearrangement joins TRBV5-4 to TRBJ2-3; the match to TRBD2 covers 8 bases. Germline lookup yields CDR1 SGHNT and CDR2 YYREEE (reference sequence). CDR3 length equals 17 residues. With V trimmed by 4 bases and J by 6 bases, 16 bases remained unmatched. In nucleotides, the CDR3 is TGTGCCAGCAGCGCTCTAACGGGGACTAGTAGATTGGATACGCAGTATTTT. It is translated as CASSALTGTSRLDTQYF.

V gene TRBV5-6 combines with J gene TRBJ2-7, with TRBD2 identical over 9 bases. The CDR3 has 17 amino acids. J lost 2 bases, V lost 2 bases, and 11 bases had no gene match. Germline CDR1 reads SGHDT; CDR2 reads YYEEEE. CDR3 nucleotide sequence: TGTGCCAGCAGCTTCACGGGACTAGCTCCCCCGACCTACGAGCAGTACTTC. It translates to CASSFTGLAPPTYEQYF.

The gene calls are TRBV5-1 and TRBJ2-5, with 9 bases matching TRBD1. J lost 5 bases, V lost 4 bases, and 6 bases had no gene match. Germline values: CDR1 SGHRS, CDR2 YFSETQ. The CDR3 extends over 14 amino acids. The CDR3 spells CASSAQGARETQYF. DNA of the CDR3: TGCGCCAGCAGCGCACAGGGGGCAAGGGAGACCCAGTACTTC.

The rearrangement links TRBV7-2 to TRBJ2-4; 12 bases align to TRBD1. Germline V CDR1 and CDR2: SGHTA, FQGNSA. The CDR3 extends over 16 amino acids. Losses at the gene ends were 5 bases for V and 7 bases for J; bases not matched to a gene: 9. The CDR3 sequence is CASSITGTGGLNIQYF. CDR3 in DNA: TGTGCCAGCAGCATAACCGGGACAGGGGGCTTGAACATTCAGTACTTC.

This clone is a singleton in its sample. V gene TRBV9 combines with J gene TRBJ1-1, with D possibly matching TRBD1 (5 bases). Per germline, CDR1 SGDLS and CDR2 YYNGEE. CDR3 length: 13 amino acids. The ends were cut back, 8 bases at V and 0 bases at J, with 11 bases in the middle. Here the CDR3 reads CASGGEMNTEAFF. CDR3 nucleotides: TGTGCCAGTGGAGGGGAGATGAACACTGAAGCTTTCTTT.

The CDR3 coding sequence is TGTGCCAGCAGCTTAGGTCCCCCTCAGGCTGGAAACACCATATATTTT. This translates into CASSLGPPQAGNTIYF. This chain connects TRBV7-2 to TRBJ1-3; no clear D. V gave up 1 base and J gave up 2 bases, with 12 bases separating them. This CDR3 has 16 residues. Germline V gene data show CDR1 as SGHTA and CDR2 as FQGNSA. Variable domain in full (rest from reference TRBV7-2 and TRBJ1-3): GAGVSQSPSNKVTEKGKDVELRCDPISGHTALYWYRQSLGQGLEFLIYFQGNSAPDKSGLPSDRFSAERTGGSVSTLTIQRTQQEDSAVYLCASSLGPPQAGNTIYFGEGSWLTVV.

V is TRBV14 and J is TRBJ2-7; D is uncertain. From germline, CDR1 is SGHDN and CDR2 FVKESK. The CDR3 sequence is 16 residues long. With 1 base removed from V and 3 bases from J, the gap between germline ends came to 16 bases. DNA of the CDR3: TGTGCCAGCAGCCAAGTCGCGACAACGTTAAGCTACGAGCAGTACTTC. Translation: CASSQVATTLSYEQYF.

V is TRBV7-2 and J is TRBJ2-1; TRBD2 matches 11 bases. Germline trimming cut 4 bases from V and 8 bases from J; bases unmatched to any gene: 13. Germline V lookup: CDR1 SGHTA, CDR2 FQGNSA. This CDR3 is built from 17 residues. The CDR3 loop reads CASSSGVLAGEADEQFF. CDR3 DNA sequence: TGTGCCAGCAGCTCCGGGGTACTAGCGGGAGAGGCGGATGAGCAGTTCTTC.

The chain combines TRBV3-1 (or the pseudogene TRBV3-2) with TRBJ1-5, with D unclear. The germline V and J ends were trimmed by 2 bases and 4 bases, with 6 bases remaining between them. This CDR3 has 13 residues. CDR1 is LGHDT, CDR2 YNNKEL, per germline (reference sequence). Here the CDR3 DNA reads TGTGCCAGCAGCCAATCTCAGAATCAGCCCCAGCATTTT. As protein: CASSQSQNQPQHF.